One and the same sample provided the 2 T cell receptor beta chains below, sequenced in a study of T cell responses to AZD1222 COVID-19 vaccine. Method: immunoSEQ multiplex PCR; TCRdb's copy keeps in-frame clones and lacks some. The table includes approximately 120,000 clones, nearly 90% detected once. The sequences come from peripheral blood, collected on day 0 of AZD1222 vaccination. These receptors were taken from an adult in good health.

This clone came up once. The CDR3 region has the DNA TGTGCCAGCAGCACCACAGGGTGGGTCACTGAAGCTTTCTTT. This sequence encodes CASSTTGWVTEAFF. This chain uses TRBV27 with TRBJ1-1; D is perhaps TRBD1 (6 bases). There are 14 residues in the CDR3. V lost 6 bases and J lost 4, with 15 bases in between. Looked up from germline, CDR1 is MNHEY and CDR2 is SMNVEV (reference sequence).

The chain couples TRBV27 to TRBJ2-7; 7 bases match TRBD2. Losses at the gene ends were 8 bases for V and 3 bases for J; bases not matched to a gene: 16. The CDR3 loop spans 16 amino acids. In germline, CDR1 is MNHEY, CDR2 SMNVEV (reference sequence). The CDR3 DNA is TGTGCCAGCGCATGGGCGGGTAGCGGGCCTGTCTACGAGCAGTACGTC. This codes for CASAWAGSGPVYEQYV.